These 5 T cell receptor beta chains were sequenced from one sample in a study of CD8 T cells in Susac syndrome (dated by TCRdb to the late 2010s). Library prep was done by the immunoSEQ multiplex PCR assay. RNA was extracted with the RNeasy kit and roughly 0.45 to 1 ug was reverse transcribed using random hexamers. Starting from the raw public reads, TCRdb applied fastp trimming at Q25, assembled clones with MiXCR and retained in-frame beta chains. Entries are consolidated by CDR3 protein sequence, retaining the most common genes and DNA. The sample includes 200,000 or so distinct CDR3 sequences, with approximately 95% observed a single time. Of the sample, less than 0.2% falls within the top ten clones. The sample taken for sequencing was CD8+ T cells from PBMCs. All receptors derive from a human donor with Susac syndrome.

The chain joins TRBV7-2 to TRBJ2-2; D is unclear. Trimming left V 2 bases short and J 1 base short, with 11 bases between. Germline lookup yields CDR1 SGHTA and CDR2 FQGNSA. The CDR3 is 16 residues long. CDR3 sequence: CASSLLPTGNTGELFF. The CDR3 DNA reads as TGTGCCAGCAGCTTACTCCCGACGGGGAACACCGGGGAGCTGTTTTTT.

This sequence joins TRBV28 and TRBJ1-1; no firm D call. V was cut by 8 bases and J by 1 base, with 8 bases left in between. This CDR3 is 12 amino acids long. Germline CDR1 and CDR2: MDHEN and SYDVKM. In nucleotides, the CDR3 is TGTGCCAGCGTTTTCGGGAACACTGAAGCTTTCTTT. Translating gives CASVFGNTEAFF.

This clonotype came up once. The junction differs from germline at one of its ends, possibly a read error. This chain links TRBV4-2 with TRBJ1-1; 8 bases map to TRBD1. This CDR3 spans 14 amino acids. Germline V CDR1 and CDR2: LGHNA, YNFKEQ. CDR3 in amino acids: CASSEDRGGTEAFF. CDR3 DNA sequence: TGTGCCAGCAGCGAAGACAGGGGTGGCACTGAAGCTTTCTTT.

This chain joins TRBV7-9 and TRBJ2-1; tentatively, D is TRBD1 (5 bases). V was pared by 3 bases and J by 10 bases, with 13 bases between. From germline, CDR1 is SEHNR and CDR2 FQNEAQ (reference sequence). This CDR3 has 13 amino acids. The CDR3 sequence is CASSFRQSLEQFF. CDR3 bases: TGTGCCAGCAGCTTTAGACAGTCTCTAGAGCAGTTCTTC.

The chain combines TRBV6-5 with TRBJ2-1; no firm D call. The germline CDR1 and CDR2 sequences are MNHEY and SVGAGI. This CDR3 region has 14 residues. Between the trimmed V and J ends, which lost 6 bases and 3 bases, there was a span of 12 bases. The CDR3 sequence: CASSLTGNYNEQFF. The CDR3 nucleotides read TGTGCCAGCAGCCTAACCGGAAACTACAATGAGCAGTTCTTC.